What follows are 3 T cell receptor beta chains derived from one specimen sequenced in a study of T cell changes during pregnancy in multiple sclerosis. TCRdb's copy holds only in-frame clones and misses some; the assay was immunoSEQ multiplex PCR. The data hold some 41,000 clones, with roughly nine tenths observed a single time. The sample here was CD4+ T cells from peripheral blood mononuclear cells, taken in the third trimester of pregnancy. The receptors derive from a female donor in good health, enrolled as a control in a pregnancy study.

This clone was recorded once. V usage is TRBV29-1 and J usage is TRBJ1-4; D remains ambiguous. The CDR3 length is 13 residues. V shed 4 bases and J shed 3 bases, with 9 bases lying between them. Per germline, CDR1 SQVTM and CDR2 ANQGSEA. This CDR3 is CSVAWTPNEKLFF. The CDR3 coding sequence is TGCAGCGTTGCATGGACTCCTAATGAAAAACTGTTTTTT.

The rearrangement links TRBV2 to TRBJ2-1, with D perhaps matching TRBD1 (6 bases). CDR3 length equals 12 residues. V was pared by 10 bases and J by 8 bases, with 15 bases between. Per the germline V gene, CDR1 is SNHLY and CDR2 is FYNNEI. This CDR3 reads CANRLEGDEQFF. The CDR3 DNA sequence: TGTGCCAACAGACTCGAGGGGGATGAGCAGTTCTTC. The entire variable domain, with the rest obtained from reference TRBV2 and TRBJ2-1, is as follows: EPEVTQTPSHQVTQMGQEVILRCVPISNHLYFYWYRQILGQKVEFLVSFYNNEISEKSEIFDDQFSVERPDGSNFTLKIRSTKLEDSAMYFCANRLEGDEQFFGPGTRLTVL.

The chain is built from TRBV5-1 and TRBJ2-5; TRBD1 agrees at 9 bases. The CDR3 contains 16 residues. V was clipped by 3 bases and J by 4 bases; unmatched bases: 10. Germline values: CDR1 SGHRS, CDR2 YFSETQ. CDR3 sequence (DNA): TGCGCCAGCAGCTCGACCGGACAGGGGCTGTTAGAGACCCAGTACTTC. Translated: CASSSTGQGLLETQYF.